This TCR beta chain was sequenced in a study of beta chain features in type 1 diabetes. What was sequenced were expressed TCRB transcripts, since all of the isolated RNA had been reverse transcribed. The method was immunoSEQ multiplex PCR; TCRdb's version includes in-frame clones alone and lacks a portion of them. The data contain about 650,000 clones, around an eighth of them seen just once; the ten biggest clones take up over 0.1%. Every single donor gave one heparinised blood draw, and these averaged around 120 mL. Post-sort purity exceeded 95% for all sorted populations. Study outcomes and limitations: No resolution was reached here on whether HLA type influences TCRB rearrangement. Among all four CD4+ subsets, Type 1 diabetes patients had TCRB CDR3s that were moderately but significantly shorter. Reduced insertions and increased deletions marked VDJ junctions in type 1 diabetes patients.

With respect to this clone: Its antigen is currently unknown.

With V trimmed by 0 bases and J by 10 bases, 6 bases remained unmatched. The V gene's germline CDR1 is MNHEY and CDR2 SVGAGI. This CDR3 region has 16 residues. The V call is TRBV6-5, the J call TRBJ1-6; 10 bases line up with TRBD1. This receptor was taken from a man aged 25-45 years with type 1 diabetes. The material sequenced was naive CD4+ T cells from blood. The CDR3 sequence is CASSYSFGTGDSPLHF. As DNA, the CDR3 is TGTGCCAGCAGTTACTCGTTCGGGACAGGGGACTCACCCCTCCACTTT.